These 20 T cell receptor beta chains were all obtained from the same sample, sequenced in a study of beta chain features in type 1 diabetes. Study findings and constraints: The study found moderately but significantly shorter TCRB CDR3s in all four CD4+ subsets of Type 1 diabetes patients.

Their antigen targets remain unknown. Sequenced material consisted of expressed TCRB transcripts (all of the isolated RNA was reverse transcribed). Sequencing used immunoSEQ multiplex PCR; TCRdb keeps in-frame clones, though not all of them. The sample carries roughly 220,000 clones, around 15% recorded once. The specimen was naive CD4+ T cells from blood. All receptors come from a man younger than 45 with type 1 diabetes.

This clone was found a few times. This chain connects TRBV27 to TRBJ2-1; D ambiguous. Trimming stripped 6 bases from V and 10 bases from J, with 4 bases between. The CDR3 runs 9 residues. Per germline, CDR1 MNHEY and CDR2 SMNVEV (reference sequence). CDR3 residues: CASSPEQFF. The CDR3 nucleotides read TGTGCCAGCAGCCCAGAGCAGTTCTTC.

This clone was detected a few times. The V and J genes are TRBV29-1 and TRBJ2-5, with TRBD1 matching over 8 bases. This CDR3 has 15 residues. The V and J ends lost 7 bases and 4 bases, in that order; junction bases with no gene match: 14. Germline V gene lookup returns CDR1 SQVTM and CDR2 ANQGSEA. As DNA, the CDR3 is TGCAGCGGCATGACAGGGGCCTTACCACGAGAGACCCAGTACTTC. It translates to CSGMTGALPRETQYF.

In its sample, this clone was seen a few times. The genes are TRBV25-1 and TRBJ2-1; possibly TRBD1 or TRBD2 for D (5 bases each). This CDR3 region has 15 residues. The germline gives CDR1 MGHDK, CDR2 SYGVNS. V was pared by 2 bases and J by 8 bases, with 16 bases between. This CDR3 is CASSELPGLGHEQFF. The CDR3 coding sequence is TGTGCCAGCAGTGAACTCCCGGGGCTGGGCCATGAGCAGTTCTTC.

V is TRBV9 and J is TRBJ2-7; 7 nucleotides line up with TRBD2. Germline values: CDR1 SGDLS, CDR2 YYNGEE. The CDR3 loop spans 15 amino acids. Trimming cost V 0 bases and J 4 bases; bases outside gene matches: 7. The CDR3 coding sequence is TGTGCCAGCAGCGTAGCTCTGGGAGGGTTTTACGAGCAGTACTTC. Protein: CASSVALGGFYEQYF.

The chain couples TRBV5-1 to TRBJ2-3; 10 bases fit TRBD2. This CDR3 is 14 amino acids long. Losses at the gene ends were 2 bases for V and 5 bases for J; bases not matched to a gene: 2. Germline CDR1 and CDR2: SGHRS and YFSETQ. CDR3 region: CASSLAGGQDTQYF. CDR3 DNA: TGCGCCAGCAGCTTAGCGGGAGGGCAAGATACGCAGTATTTT.

This clone was counted a few times. The rearrangement joins TRBV11-2 to TRBJ2-7; a possible D gene is TRBD1 (5 bases). CDR3 length: 15 residues. The germline V gene encodes CDR1 SGHAT and CDR2 FQNNGV. With 5 bases removed from V and 3 bases from J, the gap between germline ends came to 17 bases. The CDR3 loop is CASSPRYQGFYEQYF. In DNA, the CDR3 is TGTGCCAGCAGCCCAAGATATCAGGGCTTCTACGAGCAGTACTTC.

Only a few counts were recorded for this clone. The rearrangement joins TRBV7-2 to TRBJ2-7, with a possible D match to TRBD1 (5 bases). V lost 6 bases to trimming and J lost 3 bases, with 12 bases between them. CDR1 is SGHTA and CDR2 is FQGNSA in the germline V gene. This CDR3 is 13 amino acids long. CDR3 coding DNA: TGTGCCAGCAGTTCGCAGGGCTTCTACGAGCAGTACTTC. Protein sequence: CASSSQGFYEQYF. The full variable domain, with the rest looked up from reference TRBV7-2 and TRBJ2-7, is GAGVSQSPSNKVTEKGKDVELRCDPISGHTALYWYRQSLGQGLEFLIYFQGNSAPDKSGLPSDRFSAERTGGSVSTLTIQRTQQEDSAVYLCASSSQGFYEQYFGPGTRLTVT.

This chain joins TRBV13 and TRBJ1-4, with D perhaps matching TRBD1 (5 bases). Germline values: CDR1 PRHDT, CDR2 FYEKMQ (reference sequence). Trimming shortened V by 4 bases and J by 8 bases, and 11 bases separated the two germline ends. The CDR3 consists of 13 residues. CDR3 coding DNA: TGTGCCAGCAGCTCCGGGGCGGTCGAAAAACTGTTTTTT. Its protein is CASSSGAVEKLFF.

The chain has TRBV4-1 and TRBJ2-4; tentatively, D is TRBD1 (6 bases). V lost 3 bases to trimming and J lost 0 bases, with 12 bases between them. Looked up from germline, CDR1 is MGHRA and CDR2 is YSYEKL. The CDR3 contains 16 residues. DNA of the CDR3: TGCGCCAGCAGCCACCCAGACAGGATAGCCAAAAACATTCAGTACTTC. Its translation is CASSHPDRIAKNIQYF.

The chain joins TRBV29-1 to TRBJ2-3; D remains ambiguous. The germline V and J ends were trimmed by 1 base and 0 bases, with 8 bases remaining between them. CDR1 is SQVTM, CDR2 ANQGSEA, per germline. There are 14 residues in the CDR3. CDR3: CSVEGGDSTDTQYF. The CDR3 bases are TGCAGCGTTGAAGGTGGGGATAGCACAGATACGCAGTATTTT.

The genes are TRBV10-3 and TRBJ2-3; D call uncertain. V gave up 8 bases and J gave up 1 base, with 4 bases separating them. The CDR3 has 11 amino acids. Germline CDR1 ENHRY, CDR2 SYGVKD. The DNA of the CDR3 is TGTGCCATCTTGGGCACAGATACGCAGTATTTT. It is translated as CAILGTDTQYF.

This sequence joins TRBV5-1 and TRBJ2-5; D may correspond to TRBD1 or TRBD2 (5 bases each). V lost 3 bases to trimming and J lost 4 bases, with 16 bases between them. The CDR3 consists of 15 residues. CDR1 and CDR2 (germline): SGHRS, YFSETQ. The CDR3 nucleotides are TGCGCCAGCAGCTCGGGGACGGGTGTCGGAGAGACCCAGTACTTC. It translates to CASSSGTGVGETQYF.

Concerning this clone: Other nucleotide sequences in the sample specify the same CDR3. The chain joins TRBV30 to TRBJ1-5; D ambiguous. The V gene's germline CDR1 is GTSNPN and CDR2 SVGIG (reference sequence). The CDR3 is 13 residues long. V was trimmed by 1 base and J by 2 bases, leaving 6 bases between them. CDR3 nucleotides: TGTGCCTGGAGTGCTGGGGGCAATCAGCCCCAGCATTTT. Its translation: CAWSAGGNQPQHF.

The rearrangement links TRBV10-3 to TRBJ2-5, with TRBD2 matching 8 bases. This CDR3 is 14 amino acids long. CDR1 and CDR2 from the germline V gene are ENHRY and SYGVKD. The V and J ends lost 3 bases and 4 bases, in that order; junction bases with no gene match: 4. CDR3 protein: CAISDGTRGETQYF. The DNA of the CDR3 is TGTGCCATCAGTGACGGGACTAGGGGAGAGACCCAGTACTTC.

This clone came up a few times. The chain uses TRBV28 and TRBJ2-1; weak D call: TRBD2 (6 bases). Trimming removed 5 bases from V and 8 bases from J, with 16 bases in between. The CDR3 consists of 14 residues. In germline, CDR1 is MDHEN, CDR2 SYDVKM. CDR3 residues: CASSVGIGGDEQFF. The CDR3 DNA reads as TGTGCCAGCAGTGTCGGAATTGGAGGGGATGAGCAGTTCTTC. Full variable domain (rest looked up from reference TRBV28 and TRBJ2-1): DVKVTQSSRYLVKRTGEKVFLECVQDMDHENMFWYRQDPGLGLRLIYFSYDVKMKEKGDIPEGYSVSREKKERFSLILESASTNQTSMYLCASSVGIGGDEQFFGPGTRLTVL.

This clone has just a few counts. J is TRBJ1-1 and V is TRBV30; D unresolved. The CDR3 totals 14 residues. Per germline, CDR1 GTSNPN and CDR2 SVGIG (reference sequence). Trimming left V 0 bases short and J 4 bases short, with 12 bases between. Written as DNA, the CDR3 is TGTGCCTGGAGTGTACTCGGCGGAGGCACTGAAGCTTTCTTT. This sequence encodes CAWSVLGGGTEAFF. Complete variable domain (other parts from reference TRBV30 and TRBJ1-1): SQTIHQWPATLVQPVGSPLSLECTVEGTSNPNLYWYRQAAGRGLQLLFYSVGIGQISSEVPQNLSASRPQDRQFILSSKKLLLSDSGFYLCAWSVLGGGTEAFFGQGTRLTVV.

This clone has a handful of counts. The chain has TRBV7-2 and TRBJ1-5, with 7 nucleotides matching TRBD1. V was pared by 5 bases and J by 7 bases, with 14 bases of the junction left unmatched. This CDR3 is 16 amino acids long. Germline CDR1 SGHTA, CDR2 FQGNSA. The CDR3 sequence: CASSREVVSGGQPQHF. CDR3 DNA sequence: TGTGCCAGCAGCCGAGAGGTGGTGTCAGGGGGGCAGCCCCAGCATTTT.

This clone was recorded a few times. The V call is TRBV5-6, the J call TRBJ2-7; 9 nucleotides align to TRBD1. The ends lost 4 bases at V and 3 bases at J; junction bases unmatched: 5. Germline V gene sequence: CDR1 SGHDT, CDR2 YYEEEE. The CDR3 spans 14 residues. DNA of the CDR3: TGTGCCAGCAGCCCACGACAGGGGGGCTACGAGCAGTACTTC. Its protein product is CASSPRQGGYEQYF.

V usage is TRBV5-4 and J usage is TRBJ1-1, with D perhaps TRBD1 (6 bases). The CDR3 spans 14 residues. With 3 bases removed from V and 1 base from J, the gap between germline ends came to 10 bases. CDR1 and CDR2 (germline): SGHNT, YYREEE (reference sequence). Here the CDR3 reads CASSSQGKNTEAFF. As DNA, the CDR3 is TGTGCCAGCAGCTCACAGGGAAAGAACACTGAAGCTTTCTTT.

Only a few counts were recorded for this clone. J is TRBJ2-4 and V is TRBV2; the D is unclear. Germline CDR1 reads SNHLY; CDR2 reads FYNNEI. The CDR3 runs 12 residues. Trimming shortened V by 7 bases and J by 9 bases, and 13 bases separated the two germline ends. The CDR3 sequence: CASIYGRGIQYF. In DNA form, the CDR3 reads TGTGCCAGCATATATGGACGTGGCATTCAGTACTTC.